The 28 T cell receptor beta chains presented below share a single source sample, sequenced in a study of blood T cell repertoires in COVID-19. Assay used: immunoSEQ multiplex PCR; TCRdb lists only in-frame clones, some missing. Of fewer than 450,000 clones listed, 75% to 90% are singletons. The sequenced material came from peripheral blood. The source is a woman aged 50 to 65 with COVID-19, enrolled during active disease.

This clone has more than one count but fewer than ten. The genes are TRBV5-6 and TRBJ2-7, with D perhaps matching TRBD2 (6 bases). The CDR3 contains 14 residues. The V gene lost 4 bases and the J gene lost 0 bases, with 11 bases spanning the gap. The germline CDR1 and CDR2 sequences are SGHDT and YYEEEE. This CDR3 is CASSRTISSYEQYF. The CDR3 nucleotides read TGTGCCAGCAGCCGGACTATTAGCTCCTACGAGCAGTACTTC.

The chain joins TRBV24-1 to TRBJ1-2; no clear D. Germline CDR1 reads KGHDR; CDR2 reads SFDVKD. This CDR3 comprises 14 residues. With 3 bases removed from V and 1 base from J, the gap between germline ends came to 8 bases. CDR3 nucleotide sequence: TGTGCCACCAGTGATACCCGGGATAACTATGGCTACACCTTC. Protein: CATSDTRDNYGYTF.

This chain links TRBV6-6 with TRBJ1-2; the match to TRBD1 covers 10 bases. V shed 5 bases, J shed 2 bases, and the junction held 11 bases outside the gene matches. The CDR3 loop spans 17 amino acids. CDR1 is MNHNY, CDR2 SVGAGI, per germline (reference sequence). Written as DNA, the CDR3 is TGTGCCAGCAGTCCCACATTCGGGACAGGGGCGAACTATGGCTACACCTTC. Its protein is CASSPTFGTGANYGYTF.

The chain recombines TRBV6-2 or TRBV6-3 with TRBJ2-3; 7 nucleotides match TRBD2. In germline, CDR1 is MNHEY, CDR2 SVGEGT. This CDR3 is 17 amino acids long. V shed 5 bases, J shed 3 bases, and the junction held 14 bases outside the gene matches. Here the CDR3 DNA reads TGTGCCAGCAGTCACCAACGGGGCGGGAGAATGACAGATACGCAGTATTTT. It is translated as CASSHQRGGRMTDTQYF.

This chain links TRBV10-1 with TRBJ1-6, with 7 bases identical to TRBD1. The germline gives CDR1 WNHNN, CDR2 SYGVQD (reference sequence). Losses at the gene ends were 8 bases for V and 7 bases for J; bases not matched to a gene: 20. The CDR3 sequence is 18 residues long. CDR3 sequence (DNA): TGCGCCAGCTCGCCACAACAGGGGCGCCGCGCCCCAAATTCACCCCTCCACTTT. This translates into CASSPQQGRRAPNSPLHF.

The V call is TRBV7-2, the J call TRBJ2-5; 13 bases are shared with TRBD2. Trimming cost V 4 bases and J 6 bases; bases outside gene matches: 5. The CDR3 is made up of 15 amino acids. Germline V gives CDR1 SGHTA, CDR2 FQGNSA. The CDR3 nucleotides read TGTGCCAGCAGCTCGGGACTAGCGGGAAGGAAGACCCAGTACTTC. Translation gives CASSSGLAGRKTQYF.

This sequence joins TRBV5-1 and TRBJ2-7; 8 bases match TRBD1. This CDR3 region has 17 residues. Germline loops: CDR1 SGHRS, CDR2 YFSETQ. V was pared by 2 bases and J by 1 base, with 11 bases of the junction left unmatched. The CDR3 DNA reads as TGCGCCAGCAGCTTTAGGTATGACAGGGGCCAATCCTACGAGCAGTACTTC. Protein product: CASSFRYDRGQSYEQYF. Based on the CDR3 plus reference TRBV5-1 and TRBJ2-7, the full variable domain is KAGVTQTPRYLIKTRGQQVTLSCSPISGHRSVSWYQQTPGQGLQFLFEYFSETQRNKGNFPGRFSGRQFSNSRSEMNVSTLELGDSALYLCASSFRYDRGQSYEQYFGPGTRLTVT.

This clone was recorded a few times. The chain has TRBV29-1 and TRBJ2-7; 8 bases line up with TRBD2. V was clipped by 2 bases and J by 3 bases; unmatched bases: 3. CDR1 is SQVTM, CDR2 ANQGSEA, per germline. The CDR3 spans 13 residues. CDR3 sequence reads: CSVEISGSYEQYF. Written as DNA, the CDR3 is TGCAGCGTTGAAATCAGCGGGAGCTACGAGCAGTACTTC.

This chain joins TRBV10-3 and TRBJ2-6; 8 bases align to TRBD1. The germline V gene has CDR1 ENHRY and CDR2 SYGVKD. Trimming took 3 bases from V and 4 from J; bases not matched to a gene: 5. The CDR3 sequence is 16 residues long. Written as DNA, the CDR3 is TGTGCCATCAGTGACTCAGGGGGCGCCGGGGCCAACGTCCTGACTTTC. Translating it yields CAISDSGGAGANVLTF.

Only a few counts were recorded for this clone. The chain uses TRBV5-6 and TRBJ2-7, with D unresolved. Per the germline V gene, CDR1 is SGHDT and CDR2 is YYEEEE. CDR3 length equals 10 residues. The V and J ends lost 2 bases and 7 bases respectively, with 4 bases between them. CDR3 DNA: TGTGCCAGCAGCTTCGGGGAGCAGTACTTC. It is translated as CASSFGEQYF.

The chain is built from TRBV3-1 (or the pseudogene TRBV3-2) and TRBJ2-3, with no clear D. In germline, CDR1 is LGHDT, CDR2 YNNKEL (reference sequence). This CDR3 region has 16 residues. V was pared by 0 bases and J by 1 base, with 11 bases between. Written as DNA, the CDR3 is TGTGCCAGCAGCCAAGAAGCTGGGCTGGGCACAGATACGCAGTATTTT. This codes for CASSQEAGLGTDTQYF.

The chain combines TRBV15 with TRBJ2-1, with 7 bases aligning to TRBD1. The CDR3 loop spans 15 amino acids. Germline CDR1 and CDR2: LNHNV and YYDKDF (reference sequence). V lost 0 bases to trimming and J lost 4 bases; unmatched junction nucleotides: 3. The CDR3 nucleotides read TGTGCCACCAGCAGAGATGTGGGACAGTACAATGAGCAGTTCTTC. It specifies CATSRDVGQYNEQFF.

This clone was observed once. The rearrangement joins TRBV21-1 to TRBJ2-7; TRBD1 is the table's D call, not checked against the DNA. TRBV21-1 is marked as a pseudogene. The CDR3 has 10 amino acids. CDR3 in amino acids: CVQALYEQYF. DNA of the CDR3: TGTGTTCAGGCCCTCTACGAGCAGTACTTC.

The rearrangement joins TRBV24-1 to TRBJ2-1, with TRBD2 matching over 11 bases. With 1 base clipped from V and 4 bases from J, the junction kept 2 bases outside the gene matches. There are 16 residues in the CDR3. CDR1 and CDR2 (germline): KGHDR, SFDVKD. The CDR3 DNA follows: TGTGCCACCAGTGATTTTCTAGCGGGAGGATACAATGAGCAGTTCTTC. This encodes CATSDFLAGGYNEQFF.

V gene TRBV11-2 combines with J gene TRBJ2-7; a possible D gene is TRBD1 (6 bases). The CDR3 is made up of 14 amino acids. V lost 5 bases to trimming and J lost 2 bases, with 13 bases between them. Germline-derived CDR1 and CDR2 are SGHAT and FQNNGV. CDR3 sequence: CASSPGTSTYEQYF. DNA for the CDR3: TGTGCCAGCAGCCCCGGGACAAGCACCTACGAGCAGTACTTC.

The CDR3 DNA reads as TGTGCCAGCAGCCAAGTTCTAGCGGGAGGGCCCTCCTACGAGCAGTACTTC. This sequence encodes CASSQVLAGGPSYEQYF. The rearrangement links TRBV3-1 (or the pseudogene TRBV3-2) to TRBJ2-7, with 12 bases matching TRBD2. The CDR3 length is 17 residues. CDR1 and CDR2 (germline): LGHDT, YNNKEL (reference sequence). The ends lost 1 base at V and 0 bases at J; junction bases unmatched: 4.

The V call is TRBV6-5, the J call TRBJ1-6, with no clear D. The V gene lost 4 bases and the J gene lost 5 bases, with 9 bases spanning the gap. Germline CDR1 MNHEY, CDR2 SVGAGI. CDR3 length: 14 residues. CDR3 protein: CASSLYSNNSPLHF. The CDR3 nucleotides are TGTGCCAGCAGTTTATACAGTAATAATTCACCCCTCCACTTT.

The chain uses TRBV29-1 and TRBJ2-3; D not resolved. Germline loops: CDR1 SQVTM, CDR2 ANQGSEA. The CDR3 loop spans 11 amino acids. Trimming left V 6 bases short and J 6 bases short, with 10 bases between. The CDR3 reads CSVETTDTQYF. The DNA of the CDR3 is TGCAGCGTAGAAACAACGGATACGCAGTATTTT.

V is TRBV30 and J is TRBJ2-2, with D possibly being TRBD2 (5 bases). V was trimmed by 4 bases and J by 2 bases, leaving 11 bases between them. The CDR3 runs 14 residues. Germline CDR1 reads GTSNPN; CDR2 reads SVGIG (reference sequence). CDR3 amino acids: CAWMGGPNTGELFF. CDR3 DNA: TGTGCCTGGATGGGCGGGCCCAACACCGGGGAGCTGTTTTTT.

The chain recombines TRBV24-1 with TRBJ2-3; possible D gene TRBD1, 5 bases. Germline CDR1 KGHDR, CDR2 SFDVKD. The CDR3 spans 14 residues. Trimming removed 4 bases from V and 1 base from J, with 8 bases in between. The CDR3 sequence: CATSDRRGTDTQYF. CDR3 bases: TGTGCCACCAGTGACCGCAGGGGCACAGATACGCAGTATTTT.

This clone was detected once. The J gene is TRBJ2-7, the V gene TRBV6-1; maybe TRBD1 (6 bases). The CDR3 sequence is 13 residues long. The V and J ends lost 2 bases and 2 bases respectively, with 7 bases between them. Germline V gene lookup returns CDR1 MNHNS and CDR2 SASEGT. For the CDR3, the DNA is TGTGCCAGCAGTGAAAGGGGGACCTACGAGCAGTACTTC. It codes for CASSERGTYEQYF.

This clone was seen a single time. The chain carries TRBV5-6 and TRBJ2-4; 10 bases line up with TRBD1. The germline V gene has CDR1 SGHDT and CDR2 YYEEEE. The CDR3 is 18 amino acids. V lost 4 bases to trimming and J lost 1 base; unmatched junction nucleotides: 11. In nucleotides, the CDR3 is TGTGCCAGCAGCCCCACGGGGGACAGGGGTTCGGCCAAAAACATTCAGTACTTC. Its translation: CASSPTGDRGSAKNIQYF.

The rearrangement uses TRBV24-1 and TRBJ2-2; 8 bases map to TRBD1. The J segment lost 3 bases and the V segment lost 8 bases, leaving 1 base of the junction unmatched. Germline V gene lookup returns CDR1 KGHDR and CDR2 SFDVKD. The CDR3 is 13 residues long. The CDR3 protein is CATMDRDTGELFF. CDR3 DNA: TGTGCCACCATGGACAGGGACACCGGGGAGCTGTTTTTT.

This clone was detected only once. In nucleotides, the CDR3 is TGTGCCAGCAGCCAAGTAAACAGCATCTATGGCTACACCTTC. Translated, it gives CASSQVNSIYGYTF. This chain links TRBV14 with TRBJ1-2; D is undetermined. This CDR3 has 14 residues. The V gene's germline CDR1 is SGHDN and CDR2 FVKESK. The V gene lost 1 base and the J gene lost 4 bases, with 10 bases spanning the gap.

The genes are TRBV19 and TRBJ1-1; 10 bases agree with TRBD1. The CDR3 length is 13 residues. The ends lost 10 bases at V and 3 bases at J; junction bases unmatched: 5. In germline, CDR1 is LNHDA, CDR2 SQIVND (reference sequence). CDR3 region: CAKRQGADTEAFF. For the CDR3, the DNA is TGTGCCAAGAGACAGGGGGCGGACACTGAAGCTTTCTTT.

The chain couples TRBV5-1 to TRBJ1-1; maybe TRBD1 (6 bases). Trimming took 4 bases from V and 1 from J, leaving 11 bases between them. The CDR3 is 14 amino acids. Germline CDR1 and CDR2: SGHRS and YFSETQ. The CDR3 region has the DNA TGCGCCAGCAGCCCCCCGGACAGGAACACTGAAGCTTTCTTT. The encoded protein is CASSPPDRNTEAFF.

This chain uses TRBV11-2 with TRBJ1-6; D is possibly TRBD1 (5 bases). The CDR3 spans 14 residues. The germline CDR1 and CDR2 sequences are SGHAT and FQNNGV. With 5 bases removed from V and 15 bases from J, the gap between germline ends came to 20 bases. The CDR3 coding sequence is TGTGCCAGCAGCCCCCATAGGGGCCCGAAAGTCCTCCACTTT. Protein product: CASSPHRGPKVLHF. The full variable domain, completed using reference TRBV11-2 and TRBJ1-6, is EAGVAQSPRYKIIEKRQSVAFWCNPISGHATLYWYQQILGQGPKLLIQFQNNGVVDDSQLPKDRFSAERLKGVDSTLKIQPAKLEDSAVYLCASSPHRGPKVLHFGNGTRLTVT.

The V call is TRBV5-1, the J call TRBJ2-1; TRBD2 aligns across 7 bases. Germline V gene data show CDR1 as SGHRS and CDR2 as YFSETQ. This CDR3 region has 15 residues. Unmatched junction bases numbered 7, after V lost 2 bases and J lost 5 bases. CDR3 coding DNA: TGCGCCAGCAGCTTTGGAGCGGGAATCAACAATGAGCAGTTCTTC. Translation: CASSFGAGINNEQFF. Supplemented by reference TRBV5-1 and TRBJ2-1, the full variable domain reads KAGVTQTPRYLIKTRGQQVTLSCSPISGHRSVSWYQQTPGQGLQFLFEYFSETQRNKGNFPGRFSGRQFSNSRSEMNVSTLELGDSALYLCASSFGAGINNEQFFGPGTRLTVL.